This T cell receptor beta chain was sequenced during a study of EBV T-cell therapy then PD-1 blockade in nasopharyngeal carcinoma. The count of this clone is one. The antigen remains undetermined. The germline CDR1 and CDR2 sequences are MGHRA and YSYEKL. The CDR3 covers 16 residues. The V segment lost 4 bases and the J segment 6 bases; nucleotides outside the gene matches: 12. Stated treatment: AdE1-LMPpoly-expanded autologous EBV-specific T-cell therapy followed by anti-PD-1 nivolumab. The assay was immunoSEQ multiplex PCR, and TCRdb's table has in-frame clones only and misses some. The profile shows under 20,000 clones, about four fifths of them singletons.

The specimen was CD8+ T cells from blood, collected between days 30 and 35 from a patient whose treatment included autologous EBV-specific T cells and nivolumab. This chain uses TRBV4-1 with TRBJ1-2; 9 bases map to TRBD1. The receptor was derived from a man aged 40-50 years with nasopharyngeal carcinoma. The CDR3 DNA reads as TGCGCCAGCAGCCTGAGTAGACAGGGGGGAATTCATGGCTACACCTTC. This sequence encodes CASSLSRQGGIHGYTF.